This T cell receptor beta chain stems from a study of T cells in Graves' hyperthyroidism and ophthalmopathy (dated by TCRdb to the late 2010s). The study in broad terms: Peripheral blood samples were taken at the time of initial diagnosis, prior to any treatment. A discovery cohort of roughly 100 patients, 43 with Graves' ophthalmopathy and 57 with stable Graves' hyperthyroidism, was used to find distinguishing TCR V-J signatures. Prospective prediction of ophthalmopathy was tested in an independent validation cohort consisting of roughly 20 hyperthyroidism patients and some 16 patients who later progressed to ophthalmopathy. For training and testing, the 80 to 100 patients in the discovery cohort were randomly divided in a 7:3 ratio. In roughly six Graves' hyperthyroidism patients, the study also compared T-cell repertoires from thyroid tissue with T-cell repertoires from blood. After sampling, hyperthyroidism patients received methimazole starting at 30 mg daily, and ophthalmopathy patients received high-dose intravenous methylprednisolone. The paper reports TCR Vbeta CDR3 sequencing of 130 to 150 peripheral blood samples: 43 ophthalmopathy, under 80 hyperthyroidism and around 17 progressor patients. Beyond this particular receptor, the publication reports: Most expanded thyroid clonotypes (frequency above 0.001) were also found in blood, which suggests that blood repertoires may mirror thyroid immune responses. In validation, progression to ophthalmopathy was predicted by the model with around 70% sensitivity and 72% to 85% specificity, a median of approximately 6.5 months before onset. In cross-validation, a model built on a 13 V-J signature told ophthalmopathy apart from stable hyperthyroidism with just under 90% sensitivity and approximately 84% specificity, and in testing the same model reached 80%/75%. Sample size was not statistically predetermined, and blinding of investigators to group allocation was not performed.

This clonotype was counted at least ten times. It has no known antigen specificity. No base qualities exist here, and no much larger clone lies one base off it. Ophthalmopathy patients had moderately to severely active disease, Clinical Activity Score of at least 3, NOSPECS grade of at least 4, and duration under 3 months. The study excluded patients with uncontrolled infections, other autoimmune diseases, pregnancy or lactation. Diagnoses relied on clinical symptoms, serum thyroxine and TRAb, thyroid ultrasound and orbital computed tomography. PBMCs were isolated from about 9.1 ml of fresh peripheral blood by Ficoll-Paque density gradient centrifugation. Total RNA was extracted with Trizol reagent, and quality was checked on an Agilent 2100 Bioanalyzer. The germline V gene encodes CDR1 DFQATT and CDR2 SNEGSKA (reference sequence). From its cysteine to its phenylalanine, the CDR3 spans 17 amino acids. This entry keeps only the CDR3 DNA: 51 bases, framed from base 1. V sheds 0 bases and J sheds 4 bases, leaving 20 bases between their ends.

The TCR beta CDR3 regions were amplified from RNA transcripts. A first-round RT-PCR of the TCR CDR3 used the HTBI primer set with the Qiagen OneStep RT-PCR kit. A second multiplex PCR round built the libraries, followed by size selection and purification. Paired-end sequencing of the libraries was performed with 100 bp reads on an Illumina HiSeq2000. As for how the authors treated the data: Raw data were processed with SOAPnuke, discarding reads with adapters, uncalled bases, mean Phred below 15, or no exact constant-primer or identifier match. COPE v1.2.5 was used to merge high-quality paired reads, and clonotypes were defined as unique nucleotide sequences. Clonotypes were aligned to IMGT TRBV, TRBD and TRBJ reference segments using MiTCR v1.1. The analysis included only V-J combinations with a frequency above 0.0001, which together covered 98% to 99.2% of the repertoires. A TCS score was defined as the ratio between F50 (clonal expansion) and ExV (chaos), using BLOSUM62-based TCRdist between CDR3 peptides within each V-J. Welch's t-statistics and random forest reduced several hundred V-J features to about 12, which were used in a naive Bayes classifier (R e1071). TCRdb reworked the public reads: Q25 trimming with fastp, MiXCR clone assembly, productive beta chains retained. For every CDR3 protein sequence, its rows merge into one entry that carries the most common genes and DNA. It is TCRdb's table, rather than the study itself, that gives the V and J calls and clone size. The sample table lists a few hundred thousand distinct CDR3 sequences, around 13% of them with a count of one. Around a fifth of the sample is taken by the ten largest.

The clonotype comes from a woman between 25 and 40 years old with Graves' ophthalmopathy. Sequencing used blood. The chain joins TRBV20-1 to TRBJ2-3, with the D segment possibly TRBD1 or TRBD2, each aligning over 5 bases. The DNA sequence follows: TGCAGTGCTAGAGATAGGGGCCCCGGTAGCGTGGCAGATACGCAGTATTTT. The translation is CSARDRGPGSVADTQYF.